This is a list of T cell receptor beta chains from one sample in a study of T cells after posttransplantation cyclophosphamide. Sequenced by immunoSEQ multiplex PCR; TCRdb stores in-frame clones only, minus some. This sample shows 9,500 to 12,000 clones and no singletons; about 28% rests with the ten largest. The sample in question was PBMCs, obtained after allogeneic stem cell transplant with posttransplant cyclophosphamide. These receptors originate from a female patient in her forties who received an allogeneic stem cell transplant from a related donor, was CMV-positive, and had no GVHD. Some of these T cells may belong to the graft donor. The CDR3 runs from the conserved cysteine through the conserved F or W. Each record gives: V gene, CDR3 length, clone size, D gene, J gene, CDR3 protein, CDR3 DNA. A D gene is named only where the DNA matches it firmly. Some rows mark clone size as missing; the rest say once, few, many or name a class of expanded clone.

>TRBV5-4|12|many|NA|TRBJ1-1
CASHQGPSEAFF
TGTGCCAGCCACCAGGGTCCTAGTGAAGCTTTCTTT
>TRBV5-1|15|many|TRBD1|TRBJ2-7
CASSLVPGQGHEQYF
TGCGCCAGCAGCTTGGTCCCGGGACAGGGCCACGAGCAGTACTTC
>TRBV19|14|many|TRBD1|TRBJ1-1
CASSIVGGGTEAFF
TGTGCCAGTAGTATAGTAGGGGGCGGCACTGAAGCTTTCTTT
>TRBV19|16|many|TRBD1|TRBJ1-1
CASSILFGQGKTEAFF
TGTGCCAGTAGTATTCTTTTCGGACAGGGGAAGACTGAAGCTTTCTTT
>TRBV5-6|16|many|NA|TRBJ1-2
CASSSHGYGANYGYTF
TGTGCCAGCAGCTCTCACGGGTACGGGGCTAACTATGGCTACACCTTC
>TRBV7-9|16|many|NA|TRBJ2-2
CASSHVGASYTGELFF
TGTGCCAGCAGTCACGTGGGCGCCTCTTATACCGGGGAGCTGTTTTTT
>TRBV18|14|many|TRBD1|TRBJ1-1
CASSPGTGGTEAFF
TGTGCCAGCTCACCTGGAACAGGGGGCACTGAAGCTTTCTTT
>TRBV11-2|16|many|NA|TRBJ1-2
CASSPTSSGQIFGYTF
TGTGCCAGCAGCCCTACCTCATCGGGACAAATTTTCGGCTACACCTTC
>TRBV27|15|many|TRBD1|TRBJ2-7
CASSFYDRGRGEQYF
TGTGCCAGCAGTTTCTACGACAGGGGACGGGGCGAGCAGTACTTC
>TRBV7-8|18|NA|TRBD2|TRBJ2-3
CASSLWTSGGSHTDTQYF
TGTGCCAGCAGCCTATGGACTAGCGGGGGGTCTCACACAGATACGCAGTATTTT
>TRBV4-1|17|many|TRBD1|TRBJ1-4
CASSQTTGTGLREKLFF
TGCGCCAGCAGCCAAACTACCGGGACAGGGTTGAGGGAAAAACTGTTTTTT
>TRBV5-4|15|many|NA|TRBJ1-2
CASSLEGFGEYGYTF
TGTGCCAGCAGCTTGGAAGGGTTCGGTGAATATGGCTACACCTTC
>TRBV6-4|13|many|NA|TRBJ2-5
CASSPHSGETQYF
TGTGCCAGCAGCCCCCACTCAGGAGAGACCCAGTACTTC
>TRBV7-6|16|many|TRBD1|TRBJ2-1
CASSLTGVVSYNEQFF
TGTGCCAGCAGCTTGACAGGGGTCGTTTCCTACAATGAGCAGTTCTTC
>TRBV7-9|16|many|TRBD1|TRBJ2-4
CASSSQTPGQKNIQYF
TGTGCCAGCAGCTCCCAAACACCGGGACAGAAAAACATTCAGTACTTC
>TRBV7-6|15|many|TRBD1|TRBJ1-5
CASSLGQGAGQPQHF
TGTGCCAGCAGCTTGGGACAGGGTGCGGGACAGCCCCAGCATTTT
>TRBV9|15|many|TRBD2|TRBJ2-7
CASSVAAGGSYEQYF
TGTGCCAGCAGCGTAGCAGCGGGGGGGTCCTACGAGCAGTACTTC
>TRBV7-2|16|few|TRBD2|TRBJ2-5
CASSSGTSGGWETQYF
TGTGCCAGCAGCTCCGGGACTAGCGGGGGCTGGGAGACCCAGTACTTC
>TRBV5-1|14|many|TRBD2|TRBJ2-1
CASSSGLAANEQFF
TGCGCCAGCAGCTCGGGACTAGCGGCCAATGAGCAGTTCTTC
>TRBV5-3|11|many|NA|TRBJ1-1
CARSSRSEAFF
TGTGCCAGAAGCTCGCGAAGTGAAGCTTTCTTT
>TRBV28|14|NA|NA|TRBJ2-5
CASSLRPNQETQYF
TGTGCCAGCAGTTTGCGGCCAAACCAAGAGACCCAGTACTTC
>TRBV5-5|17|many|NA|TRBJ1-6
CASSPGVGGFNNSPLHF
TGTGCCAGCAGCCCGGGTGTGGGGGGTTTCAATAATTCACCCCTCCACTTT
>TRBV9|15|NA|TRBD1|TRBJ2-2
CASSADRGRGGELFF
TGTGCCAGCAGCGCAGACAGGGGAAGGGGCGGGGAGCTGTTTTTT
>TRBV2|14|many|TRBD1|TRBJ1-1
CASSEGRGFSEAFF
TGTGCCAGCAGTGAAGGCAGGGGGTTTTCTGAAGCTTTCTTT
>TRBV6-5|15|many|TRBD1|TRBJ1-2
CASSYFPGQGYGYTF
TGTGCCAGCAGTTACTTCCCCGGACAGGGTTATGGCTACACCTTC
>TRBV28|15|many|NA|TRBJ1-4
CASTPIRATNEKLFF
TGTGCCAGCACGCCTATTCGGGCAACTAATGAAAAACTGTTTTTT
>TRBV18|15|many|NA|TRBJ2-3
CASSPPSSAADTQYF
TGTGCCAGCTCACCACCGTCTAGCGCGGCTGATACGCAGTATTTT
>TRBV5-1|13|many|NA|TRBJ2-1
CASSLAKGGEQFF
TGCGCCAGCAGCTTGGCCAAGGGTGGGGAGCAGTTCTTC
>TRBV27|15|many|TRBD2|TRBJ2-5
CASRGFGGDQETQYF
TGTGCCAGCAGGGGGTTTGGGGGGGACCAAGAGACCCAGTACTTC
>TRBV6-1|14|many|TRBD1|TRBJ2-7
CASSRGQGRDEQYF
TGTGCCAGCAGCCGGGGACAGGGGCGGGACGAGCAGTACTTC
>TRBV7-2|14|many|TRBD1|TRBJ1-6
CASGQGANNSPLHF
TGTGCCAGCGGACAGGGGGCTAATAATTCACCCCTCCACTTT
>TRBV19|14|many|TRBD1|TRBJ1-1
CASSPFGTANEAFF
TGTGCCAGTAGCCCGTTCGGGACAGCCAATGAAGCTTTCTTT
>TRBV2|12|many|NA|TRBJ2-1
CATSDFPDKEFF
TGTGCCACCTCAGACTTCCCGGACAAGGAGTTCTTC
>TRBV7-9|14|many|NA|TRBJ1-2
CASSTARTLVGYTF
TGTGCCAGCAGCACAGCTCGCACCCTGGTTGGCTACACCTTC
>TRBV15|15|many|NA|TRBJ1-4
CATSSDRGLYEKLFF
TGTGCCACCAGCAGCGATCGGGGTTTGTATGAAAAACTGTTTTTT
>TRBV24-1|15|NA|NA|TRBJ2-2
CATGSDNPNTGELFF
TGTGCCACCGGCTCAGACAACCCGAACACCGGGGAGCTGTTTTTT
>TRBV28|17|many|NA|TRBJ1-5
CASKYRVREDSNQPQHF
TGTGCCAGCAAGTACAGGGTGAGGGAGGATAGCAATCAGCCCCAGCATTTT
>TRBV5-1|16|NA|TRBD1|TRBJ2-3
CASSQAGTGTADTQYF
TGCGCCAGCAGCCAGGCCGGGACAGGGACGGCGGATACGCAGTATTTT
>TRBV6-5|15|NA|NA|TRBJ1-2
CAAPLGGPPAYGYTF
TGTGCGGCCCCCCTGGGGGGTCCCCCCGCCTATGGCTACACCTTC
>TRBV9|14|many|NA|TRBJ1-1
CASSKGVVNTEAFF
TGTGCCAGCAGTAAAGGGGTGGTGAACACTGAAGCTTTCTTT
>TRBV5-1|14|many|TRBD1|TRBJ1-6
CASSLSGGNSPLHF
TGCGCCAGCAGCTTGTCAGGGGGGAATTCACCCCTCCACTTT
>TRBV29-1|13|many|NA|TRBJ1-4
CSAARTEDEKLFF
TGCAGCGCCGCGCGGACAGAAGATGAAAAACTGTTTTTT
>TRBV24-1|15|many|NA|TRBJ2-6
CATSEHRDGANVLTF
TGTGCCACCAGTGAGCACAGGGACGGGGCCAACGTCCTGACTTTC
>TRBV7-2|15|many|TRBD2|TRBJ2-7
CASSLVGTSAHEQYF
TGTGCCAGCAGCTTGGTAGGGACTAGCGCTCACGAGCAGTACTTC
>TRBV5-1|17|many|NA|TRBJ1-1
CASSLLLTGGKGTEAFF
TGCGCCAGCAGCTTGCTCTTAACGGGGGGAAAGGGGACTGAAGCTTTCTTT
>TRBV11-1|15|many|TRBD2|TRBJ2-3
CASSSPLSGGETQYF
TGTGCCAGCAGCTCCCCTCTTTCGGGAGGGGAGACGCAGTATTTT
>TRBV18|14|many|NA|TRBJ2-3
CASSQFEGLDTQYF
TGTGCCAGCTCACAGTTCGAGGGGTTGGATACGCAGTATTTT
>TRBV7-9|13|many|NA|TRBJ2-1
CASSATNSLLQFF
TGTGCCAGCAGCGCGACTAACTCGCTACTTCAATTCTTC
>TRBV5-1|15|many|TRBD1|TRBJ1-4
CASRFGQGSNEKLFF
TGCGCCAGCAGGTTCGGACAGGGGTCTAATGAAAAACTGTTTTTT
>TRBV19|16|many|TRBD1|TRBJ2-4
CASSKGQPIAKNIQYF
TGTGCCAGTAGCAAGGGACAGCCGATAGCCAAAAACATTCAGTACTTC
>TRBV6-1|15|many|TRBD1|TRBJ1-1
CASSEALAGTGKAFF
TGTGCCAGCAGTGAAGCCCTGGCTGGGACAGGGAAAGCTTTCTTT
>TRBV15|18|many|NA|TRBJ1-3
CATSRPDPGALPGNTIYF
TGTGCCACCAGCAGACCTGACCCAGGGGCCCTCCCTGGAAACACCATATATTTT
>TRBV5-6|15|many|TRBD1|TRBJ1-2
CASSKPGQGNYGYTF
TGTGCCAGCAGCAAGCCGGGACAGGGTAACTATGGCTACACCTTC
>TRBV5-1|15|many|TRBD1|TRBJ2-3
CASSLVGQVADTQYF
TGCGCCAGCAGCTTGGTGGGACAGGTGGCGGATACGCAGTATTTT
>TRBV11-3|16|many|NA|TRBJ1-3
CASSLGLSDSGNTIYF
TGTGCCAGCAGCTTAGGGCTCAGCGACTCTGGAAACACCATATATTTT
>TRBV19|17|few|TRBD2|TRBJ2-3
CASSIGPGLANTDTQYF
TGTGCCAGTAGTATAGGGCCGGGACTAGCTAACACAGATACGCAGTATTTT
>TRBV12-3/TRBV12-4|15|many|TRBD1|TRBJ1-2
CASSKSGTVNYGYTF
TGTGCCAGCAGTAAAAGCGGGACAGTAAACTATGGCTACACCTTC